The 24 T cell receptor beta chains reported below all come from one sample, sequenced in a study of blood T cells in healthy people across ages. Using a J-beta primer mix together with a sample-barcoded 5' primer, a second PCR was run for roughly 7 to 11 cycles. TCRdb ran MiXCR on the 5' RACE reads and lists one entry per CDR3 protein. The sample holds 600,000 to 1,000,000 distinct CDR3 sequences, roughly 60% seen once. Specimen: blood. These TCRs come from a man aged 25 to 45 in good health.

This chain uses TRBV20-1 with TRBJ1-2; D unresolved. Trimming pared 2 bases from V and 8 bases from J, leaving 12 bases between. Per the germline V gene, CDR1 is DFQATT and CDR2 is SNEGSKA (reference sequence). This CDR3 contains 12 residues. The CDR3 DNA reads TGCAGTGCTAGATCTCGGTCTGACGGCTACACCTTC. The encoded protein is CSARSRSDGYTF.

V and J are TRBV7-8 and TRBJ2-1, with TRBD2 identical over 8 bases. The V and J ends lost 8 bases and 4 bases, in that order; junction bases with no gene match: 10. Germline CDR1 reads SGHVS; CDR2 reads FQNEAQ. The CDR3 extends over 15 amino acids. As DNA, the CDR3 is TGTGCCAGCCGCCGTGCCGGGACTAGGTACAATGAGCAGTTCTTC. It specifies CASRRAGTRYNEQFF.

As DNA, the CDR3 is TGTGCCATCACGGGGGGCACAGATACGCAGTATTTT. This sequence encodes CAITGGTDTQYF. This chain joins TRBV10-3 and TRBJ2-3; D is perhaps TRBD2 (6 bases). This CDR3 has 12 residues. The germline gives CDR1 ENHRY, CDR2 SYGVKD. Trimming shortened V by 7 bases and J by 1 base, and 6 bases separated the two germline ends.

The V gene is TRBV20-1, the J gene TRBJ2-3; 9 bases map to TRBD1. CDR3 length: 14 amino acids. CDR1 and CDR2 from the germline V gene are DFQATT and SNEGSKA (reference sequence). With 4 bases clipped from V and 8 bases from J, the junction kept 10 bases outside the gene matches. Here the CDR3 reads CSANLGQGDRTQYF. Here the CDR3 DNA reads TGCAGTGCTAATTTGGGACAGGGTGATCGTACGCAGTATTTT.

This chain joins TRBV4-1 and TRBJ2-4; the D gene is possibly TRBD2 (5 bases). The DNA matches TRBJ2-7 better at its end, which makes the J call doubtful. Germline CDR1 is MGHRA and CDR2 is YSYEKL. CDR3 length equals 16 residues. The CDR3: CASSQGGASLTYEQYF. The CDR3 DNA is TGCGCCAGCAGCCAAGGGGGAGCCTCCCTCACCTACGAGCAGTACTTC.

This clonotype was observed once. The V call is TRBV10-1, the J call TRBJ2-5, with a weak D call TRBD2 (6 bases). The CDR3 spans 12 residues. CDR1 and CDR2 from the germline V gene are WNHNN and SYGVQD (reference sequence). The germline V and J ends were trimmed by 2 bases and 11 bases, with 12 bases remaining between them. As DNA, the CDR3 is TGCGCCAGCAGTGAGCAGCTACGGGGGCAGTACTTC. It is translated as CASSEQLRGQYF.

This rearrangement joins TRBV10-3 to TRBJ1-2, with D tentatively TRBD1 (5 bases). Trimming stripped 8 bases from V and 0 bases from J, with 16 bases between. The CDR3 has 15 amino acids. From germline, CDR1 is ENHRY and CDR2 SYGVKD. The CDR3 is CAIPGQGTSNYGYTF. CDR3 bases: TGTGCCATCCCAGGGCAGGGAACTTCTAACTATGGCTACACCTTC.

The gene calls are TRBV29-1 and TRBJ1-2; weak D call: TRBD1 (5 bases). This CDR3 spans 15 amino acids. The germline V gene encodes CDR1 SQVTM and CDR2 ANQGSEA. V shed 5 bases and J shed 8 bases, with 24 bases lying between them. CDR3 protein: CSVPGTLDAGGGYTF. CDR3 coding DNA: TGCAGCGTTCCTGGGACGCTAGACGCGGGAGGGGGCTACACCTTC.

This rearrangement joins TRBV4-2 to TRBJ2-1; a weak D match, TRBD2 (6 bases). The length of the CDR3 is 11 residues. Germline V gene lookup returns CDR1 LGHNA and CDR2 YNFKEQ. V gave up 10 bases and J gave up 9 bases, with 13 bases separating them. The CDR3 nucleotides read TGTGCCAACAGGCAGGGAGGTGAGCAGTTCTTC. Protein product: CANRQGGEQFF.

The chain is built from TRBV10-3 and TRBJ1-5; D remains unclear. Trimming pared 0 bases from V and 6 bases from J, leaving 12 bases between. CDR1 is ENHRY and CDR2 is SYGVKD in the germline V gene. The CDR3 consists of 15 residues. CDR3 nucleotide sequence: TGTGCCATCAGTGAGTCGGCGGCTTTCGGTCAGCCCCAGCATTTT. Amino acids: CAISESAAFGQPQHF.

The sample holds a few counts of this clonotype. This chain links TRBV7-2 with TRBJ2-1; possible D gene TRBD2, 5 bases. The CDR3 loop spans 13 amino acids. CDR1 is SGHTA, CDR2 FQGNSA, per germline. Trimming removed 5 bases at V and 10 bases at J, with 15 bases between. The DNA for the CDR3 is TGTGCCAGCAGCCCCTACACTAGTTGGGAGCAGTTCTTC. Its translation is CASSPYTSWEQFF.

In its sample, this clonotype was seen a few times. The V gene is TRBV6-5, the J gene TRBJ1-2; no clear D gene. This CDR3 region has 13 residues. Germline CDR1 MNHEY, CDR2 SVGAGI. Trimming shortened V by 6 bases and J by 5 bases, and 13 bases separated the two germline ends. The CDR3 DNA reads as TGTGCCAGCAGCCCACTCGAAATGTATGGCTACACCTTC. This sequence encodes CASSPLEMYGYTF.

The genes are TRBV4-2 and TRBJ1-2; D is possibly TRBD1 (5 bases). In germline, CDR1 is LGHNA, CDR2 YNFKEQ. The V end was cut by 1 base, the J end by 6 bases, with 9 bases between. The CDR3 runs to 13 residues. In nucleotides, the CDR3 is TGTGCCAGCAGCCAAGGAGGGGCGGATGGCTACACCTTC. It is translated as CASSQGGADGYTF.

V usage is TRBV10-3 and J usage is TRBJ2-3; a possible D gene is TRBD2 (6 bases). The CDR3 has 12 residues. V dropped 8 bases and J dropped 0 bases, with 6 bases sitting between them. The germline V gene encodes CDR1 ENHRY and CDR2 SYGVKD. This chain's CDR3 is CAIGRSTDTQYF. CDR3 coding DNA: TGTGCCATCGGGAGGAGCACAGATACGCAGTATTTT.

This sequence joins TRBV20-1 and TRBJ2-7; 10 bases are shared with TRBD1. The CDR3 runs to 14 residues. Germline loops: CDR1 DFQATT, CDR2 SNEGSKA (reference sequence). J lost 2 bases, V lost 5 bases, and 6 bases had no gene match. The CDR3 sequence is CSAPRGTGAYEQYF. CDR3 DNA: TGCAGTGCTCCGAGGGGGACAGGGGCCTACGAGCAGTACTTC.

V gene TRBV7-8 combines with J gene TRBJ2-1; D may match TRBD1 or TRBD2 (6 bases each). Trimming pared 2 bases from V and 8 bases from J, leaving 25 bases between. The CDR3 is 18 amino acids. Germline CDR1 reads SGHVS; CDR2 reads FQNEAQ. CDR3 loop: CASSLWGRPVGGLDEQFF. For the CDR3, the DNA is TGTGCCAGCAGCTTATGGGGACGTCCCGTGGGGGGCTTGGATGAGCAGTTCTTC.

This clonotype was seen only once. The V gene is TRBV2, the J gene TRBJ1-4, with 7 bases aligning to TRBD1. V lost 6 bases, J lost 4 bases, and 8 bases stayed unmatched. The germline V gene has CDR1 SNHLY and CDR2 FYNNEI. The CDR3 extends over 15 amino acids. CDR3 residues: CASRGPQGSNEKLFF. The CDR3 region has the DNA TGTGCCAGCAGGGGACCACAGGGGAGTAATGAAAAACTGTTTTTT. Based on the CDR3 plus reference TRBV2 and TRBJ1-4, the full variable domain is EPEVTQTPSHQVTQMGQEVILRCVPISNHLYFYWYRQILGQKVEFLVSFYNNEISEKSEIFDDQFSVERPDGSNFTLKIRSTKLEDSAMYFCASRGPQGSNEKLFFGSGTQLSVL.

The genes are TRBV5-1 and TRBJ2-5; possibly TRBD1 or TRBD2 for D (5 bases each). Per germline, CDR1 SGHRS and CDR2 YFSETQ. Trimming took 1 base from V and 1 from J, leaving 14 bases between them. This CDR3 spans 16 amino acids. The CDR3 is CASSLFPLGVQETQYF. The CDR3 nucleotides are TGCGCCAGCAGCTTGTTCCCCTTGGGGGTCCAAGAGACCCAGTACTTC.

The genes are TRBV6-1 and TRBJ2-1, with a weak D call TRBD2 (7 bases). CDR1 is MNHNS, CDR2 SASEGT, per germline. The CDR3 is 15 residues long. Between the trimmed V and J ends, which lost 6 bases and 10 bases, there was a span of 22 bases. CDR3 DNA: TGTGCCAGCAGCCTGACCTGGGGGGGGGCTGGGGAGCAGTTCTTC. Amino acid sequence: CASSLTWGGAGEQFF.

This chain connects TRBV3-1 to TRBJ1-1; D is possibly TRBD1 (5 bases). V lost 4 bases and J 5 bases, leaving 14 bases between the germline ends. The CDR3 contains 14 residues. Germline V gene lookup returns CDR1 LGHDT and CDR2 YNNKEL (reference sequence). The CDR3 DNA sequence: TGTGCCAGCAGCCCGGGGCATCACGGAACTGAAGCTTTCTTT. This codes for CASSPGHHGTEAFF.

This clonotype has a single count. V and J are TRBV12-5 and TRBJ2-7, with D maybe TRBD2 (6 bases). V was shortened by 7 bases and J by 6 bases, with 16 bases between the two germline ends. This CDR3 comprises 13 residues. The germline V gene has CDR1 LGHNT and CDR2 FRNRAP. The CDR3 protein is CASDPFSGGEQYF. The CDR3, as DNA: TGTGCTAGTGACCCTTTTAGCGGAGGCGAGCAGTACTTC.

The CDR3 region has the DNA TGTGCCAGCAGCCGCGGACTATCGAACACCGGGGAGCTGTTTTTT. Amino acid sequence: CASSRGLSNTGELFF. The rearrangement joins TRBV12-3 or TRBV12-4 to TRBJ2-2, with D perhaps TRBD2 (6 bases). The V and J ends lost 6 bases and 0 bases respectively, with 11 bases between them. The CDR3 length is 15 residues.

The rearrangement uses TRBV20-1 and TRBJ2-1; TRBD2 might be the D (6 bases). CDR1 and CDR2 (germline): DFQATT, SNEGSKA (reference sequence). This CDR3 region has 13 residues. V was cut by 5 bases and J by 1 base, with 9 bases left in between. The CDR3 DNA is TGCAGTGCTCCGCGGGGATCCTACAATGAGCAGTTCTTC. Its translation is CSAPRGSYNEQFF.

The gene calls are TRBV5-6 and TRBJ1-4; 8 bases match TRBD1. Germline CDR1 reads SGHDT; CDR2 reads YYEEEE. V dropped 5 bases and J dropped 3; count of bases not matched to a gene: 3. CDR3 length equals 14 residues. As DNA, the CDR3 is TGTGCCAGCAGGTACAGGGGGGCTAATGAAAAACTGTTTTTT. It translates to CASRYRGANEKLFF.